This T cell receptor beta chain is from a study of control samples from healthy donors and cancer patients. Germline CDR1 is MNHNS and CDR2 is SASEGT. V was clipped by 4 bases and J by 2 bases; unmatched bases: 5. CDR3 length: 15 amino acids. The method was immunoSEQ multiplex PCR; TCRdb's version includes in-frame clones alone and lacks a portion of them. The table includes over 150,000 clones, about 94% detected once. The sequence was obtained from a man aged 55 to 70 with colorectal cancer. The chain couples TRBV6-1 to TRBJ2-3; 8 bases match TRBD2. Sequenced sample: PBMCs. In nucleotides, the CDR3 is TGTGCCAGCAGTGGCGGGGGGTCCTACACAGATACGCAGTATTTT. Residues: CASSGGGSYTDTQYF.